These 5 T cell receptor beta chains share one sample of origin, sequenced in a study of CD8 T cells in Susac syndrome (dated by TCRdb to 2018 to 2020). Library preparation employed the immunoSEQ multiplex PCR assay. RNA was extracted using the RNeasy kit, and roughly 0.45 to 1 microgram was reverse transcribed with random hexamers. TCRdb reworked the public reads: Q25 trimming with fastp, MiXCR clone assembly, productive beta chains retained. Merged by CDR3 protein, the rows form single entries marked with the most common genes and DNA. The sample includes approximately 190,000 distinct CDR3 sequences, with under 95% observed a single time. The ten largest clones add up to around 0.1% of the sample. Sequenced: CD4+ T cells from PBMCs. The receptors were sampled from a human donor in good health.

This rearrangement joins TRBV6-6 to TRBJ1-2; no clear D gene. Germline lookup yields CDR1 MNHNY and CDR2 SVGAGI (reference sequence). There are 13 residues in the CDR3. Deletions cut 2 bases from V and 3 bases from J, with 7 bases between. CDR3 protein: CASSYAGDYGYTF. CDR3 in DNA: TGTGCCAGCAGTTACGCCGGAGACTATGGCTACACCTTC.

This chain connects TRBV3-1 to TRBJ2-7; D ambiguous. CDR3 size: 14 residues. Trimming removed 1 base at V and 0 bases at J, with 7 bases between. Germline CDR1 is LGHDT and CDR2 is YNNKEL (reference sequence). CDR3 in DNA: TGTGCCAGCAGCCAAGGAACAGCCTCCTACGAGCAGTACTTC. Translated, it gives CASSQGTASYEQYF.

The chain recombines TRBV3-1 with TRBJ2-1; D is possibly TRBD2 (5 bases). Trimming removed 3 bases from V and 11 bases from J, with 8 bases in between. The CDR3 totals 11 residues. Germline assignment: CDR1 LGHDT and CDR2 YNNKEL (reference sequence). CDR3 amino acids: CASSQDSQQFF. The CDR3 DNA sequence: TGTGCCAGCAGCCAGGACTCACAGCAGTTCTTC.

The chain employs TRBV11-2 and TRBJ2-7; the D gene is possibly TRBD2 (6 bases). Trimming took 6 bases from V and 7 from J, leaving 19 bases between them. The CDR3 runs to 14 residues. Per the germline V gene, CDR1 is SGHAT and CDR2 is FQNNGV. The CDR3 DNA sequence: TGTGCCAGCAGTCCGGGACTCCCCAACCTAGAGCAGTACGTC. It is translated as CASSPGLPNLEQYV.

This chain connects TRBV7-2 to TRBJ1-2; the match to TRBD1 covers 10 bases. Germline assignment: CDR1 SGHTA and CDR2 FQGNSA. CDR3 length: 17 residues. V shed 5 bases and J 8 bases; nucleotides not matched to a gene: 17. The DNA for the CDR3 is TGTGCCAGCAGCCCCGACAGGGGGCGAGGATCGTCGGAAGGCTACACCTTC. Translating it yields CASSPDRGRGSSEGYTF.